These 27 T cell receptor beta chains originate from one sample sequenced in a study of blood T cell repertoires in COVID-19. Libraries were prepared by immunoSEQ multiplex PCR; TCRdb keeps only in-frame clonotypes and omits some of them. The sample has some 130,000 clones, 83% seen once. Sample: PBMCs or T cells enriched from blood (not recorded which). The source of these receptors is a man in his thirties or forties who had recovered from COVID-19.

This clone was found many times. This chain uses TRBV28 with TRBJ1-5; D possibly corresponds to TRBD1 (5 bases). Germline values: CDR1 MDHEN, CDR2 SYDVKM. This CDR3 comprises 14 residues. V was clipped by 7 bases and J by 1 base, with 11 bases between them. The CDR3 reads CASMAHRSNQPQHF. CDR3 sequence (DNA): TGTGCCAGCATGGCCCACAGGAGCAATCAGCCCCAGCATTTT.

This clone was seen once. This rearrangement joins TRBV6-2 or TRBV6-3 to TRBJ2-1; a weak D match, TRBD2 (7 bases). Trimming left V 2 bases short and J 5 bases short, with 13 bases between. The CDR3 loop spans 15 amino acids. Germline CDR1 reads MNHEY; CDR2 reads SVGEGT. CDR3 protein: CASSYVSGGNNEQFF. In DNA form, the CDR3 reads TGTGCCAGCAGTTACGTTTCGGGGGGCAACAATGAGCAGTTCTTC.

In its sample, this clone was seen a few times. The V gene is TRBV25-1, the J gene TRBJ2-2, with TRBD1 as a possible D gene (5 bases). The V gene lost 2 bases and the J gene lost 6 bases, with 13 bases spanning the gap. The CDR3 length is 15 residues. The V gene's germline CDR1 is MGHDK and CDR2 SYGVNS. DNA for the CDR3: TGTGCCAGCAGTGAAGACGCCTCAGGGTCCGGGGAGCTGTTTTTT. Translating it yields CASSEDASGSGELFF.

V usage is TRBV6-5 and J usage is TRBJ1-2; a possible D gene is TRBD1 (6 bases). CDR1 MNHEY and CDR2 SVGAGI come from the germline V gene. V shed 7 bases and J shed 7 bases, with 16 bases lying between them. This CDR3 comprises 13 residues. The CDR3 DNA reads as TGTGCCAGCACCCCATCGACAGGCGGTGGCTACACCTTC. It codes for CASTPSTGGGYTF.

This clone was recorded once. J is TRBJ2-3 and V is TRBV10-3; D not resolved. The V and J ends lost 7 bases and 4 bases respectively, with 15 bases between them. CDR1 ENHRY and CDR2 SYGVKD come from the germline V gene. The CDR3 is made up of 14 amino acids. The CDR3 DNA reads as TGTGCCATCACCCAAAATCTGGCATCAGATACGCAGTATTTT. Translating gives CAITQNLASDTQYF.

For the CDR3, the DNA is TGTGCCAGTAGTACCAGACAGGATAGCAATCAGCCCCAGCATTTT. The encoded protein is CASSTRQDSNQPQHF. The gene calls are TRBV19 and TRBJ1-5; maybe TRBD1 (6 bases). The V end lost 4 bases, the J end lost 0 bases, and 10 bases lay between the germline ends. Per the germline V gene, CDR1 is LNHDA and CDR2 is SQIVND (reference sequence). This CDR3 is 15 amino acids long.

The chain combines TRBV10-3 with TRBJ1-2, with TRBD1 as a possible D gene (6 bases). CDR1 is ENHRY, CDR2 SYGVKD, per germline. The CDR3 has 15 residues. V shed 2 bases and J shed 7 bases, with 17 bases lying between them. CDR3 DNA sequence: TGTGCCATCAGTGAGCCTACCGGGACAAATAGTGGCTACACCTTC. It encodes CAISEPTGTNSGYTF.

The chain carries TRBV10-3 and TRBJ2-2; 7 bases map to TRBD1. The CDR3 consists of 12 residues. J lost 6 bases, V lost 9 bases, and 4 bases had no gene match. From germline, CDR1 is ENHRY and CDR2 SYGVKD. CDR3 protein: CAIGQVAGELFF. As DNA, the CDR3 is TGTGCCATAGGACAGGTTGCCGGGGAGCTGTTTTTT.

The J gene is TRBJ1-4, the V gene TRBV7-8; D perhaps matches TRBD1 (5 bases). V was cut by 2 bases and J by 2 bases, with 9 bases left in between. CDR1 is SGHVS, CDR2 FQNEAQ, per germline. The CDR3 has 15 residues. The CDR3 DNA sequence: TGTGCCAGCAGCTTATTGGGGGGGACTAATGAAAAACTGTTTTTT. Protein: CASSLLGGTNEKLFF. Filled out from reference TRBV7-8 and TRBJ1-4, the complete variable domain reads GAGVSQSPRYKVAKRGQDVALRCDPISGHVSLFWYQQALGQGPEFLTYFQNEAQLDKSGLPSDRFFAERPEGSVSTLKIQRTQQEDSAVYLCASSLLGGTNEKLFFGSGTQLSVL.

The chain has TRBV6-5 and TRBJ2-1; 9 nucleotides agree with TRBD2. The germline V gene encodes CDR1 MNHEY and CDR2 SVGAGI. J lost 4 bases, V lost 10 bases, and 8 bases had no gene match. There are 14 residues in the CDR3. This chain's CDR3 is CATMTSGTYNEQFF. DNA for the CDR3: TGTGCCACCATGACTAGCGGAACATACAATGAGCAGTTCTTC.

CDR3 nucleotides: TGTGCCAGCAGCACCCGATCAGGGGGGCGAGAGACCCAGTACTTC. Encoded protein: CASSTRSGGRETQYF. V is TRBV7-9 and J is TRBJ2-5; TRBD1 is a possible D gene (7 bases). V lost 5 bases and J 4 bases, leaving 17 bases between the germline ends. CDR1 is SEHNR, CDR2 FQNEAQ, per germline (reference sequence). The CDR3 has 15 residues.

The chain uses TRBV2 and TRBJ1-6, with D possibly being TRBD1 (6 bases). CDR3 length equals 14 residues. Trimming cost V 7 bases and J 6 bases, with 13 bases left between them. CDR1 is SNHLY, CDR2 FYNNEI, per germline. The DNA of the CDR3 is TGTGCCAGCAAGGTACAGGGCAGTAATTCACCCCTCCACTTT. As protein: CASKVQGSNSPLHF.

Only a few counts were recorded for this clone. This chain connects TRBV20-1 to TRBJ1-6; possible D gene TRBD1, 6 bases. CDR3 size: 16 residues. V lost 3 bases and J lost 1, with 13 bases in between. Germline V gene lookup returns CDR1 DFQATT and CDR2 SNEGSKA (reference sequence). CDR3 coding DNA: TGCAGTGCTAGTCAGGGGCCGCCATCCTATAATTCACCCCTCCACTTT. This encodes CSASQGPPSYNSPLHF.

CDR3 DNA sequence: TGCGCCAGCAGCTTTGGACAAACGACTAGGCTGAACACTGAAGCTTTCTTT. This gives the protein CASSFGQTTRLNTEAFF. This rearrangement joins TRBV5-1 to TRBJ1-1, with a tentative D call TRBD1 (5 bases). Deletions cut 2 bases from V and 0 bases from J, with 17 bases between. The CDR3 runs to 17 residues. Per germline, CDR1 SGHRS and CDR2 YFSETQ.

The rearrangement links TRBV27 to TRBJ2-7; 7 bases are shared with TRBD1. The germline V gene encodes CDR1 MNHEY and CDR2 SMNVEV (reference sequence). CDR3 length: 13 amino acids. V was pared by 3 bases and J by 3 bases, with 2 bases of the junction left unmatched. The CDR3 DNA reads TGTGCCAGCAGTTTGAGGGACAGCTACGAGCAGTACGTC. Translation: CASSLRDSYEQYV.

The chain joins TRBV9 to TRBJ1-1; D is unresolved. Germline V CDR1 and CDR2: SGDLS, YYNGEE. V was trimmed by 4 bases and J by 2 bases, leaving 12 bases between them. The CDR3 spans 14 residues. The CDR3 DNA sequence: TGTGCCAGCAGCCCCGGGTGGCCAAACACTGAAGCTTTCTTT. As protein: CASSPGWPNTEAFF. Complete variable domain (other parts from reference TRBV9 and TRBJ1-1): DSGVTQTPKHLITATGQRVTLRCSPRSGDLSVYWYQQSLDQGLQFLIQYYNGEERAKGNILERFSAQQFPDLHSELNLSSLELGDSALYFCASSPGWPNTEAFFGQGTRLTVV.

As to this clone: The limits of the CDR3 on the DNA are not certain, so only TCRdb's listed CDR3 is given. The chain employs TRBV27 and TRBJ2-6; TRBD1 is the table's D call and was not checked against the DNA. Looked up from germline, CDR1 is MNHEY and CDR2 is SMNVEV (reference sequence). The CDR3 length is 19 residues, termini included. CDR3 region: CASSLPGQGTLLRANVLTF.

The chain combines TRBV9 with TRBJ2-1, with 10 positions matching TRBD2. The germline V gene has CDR1 SGDLS and CDR2 YYNGEE. V lost 1 base, J lost 3 bases, and 1 base stayed unmatched. This CDR3 is 15 amino acids long. CDR3 in DNA: TGTGCCAGCAGCGTAATAGCGGGGGGCTACAATGAGCAGTTCTTC. Translated: CASSVIAGGYNEQFF.

The V call is TRBV24-1, the J call TRBJ2-3; TRBD2 might be the D (6 bases). With 5 bases removed from V and 8 bases from J, the gap between germline ends came to 16 bases. The CDR3 loop spans 14 amino acids. Germline values: CDR1 KGHDR, CDR2 SFDVKD. In DNA form, the CDR3 reads TGTGCCACCAGTGTCGGGGGAGATTTCAGTACGCAGTATTTT. It encodes CATSVGGDFSTQYF.

The rearrangement uses TRBV6-2 or TRBV6-3 and TRBJ2-1, with 7 bases lining up with TRBD1. This CDR3 is 13 amino acids long. Germline-derived CDR1 and CDR2 are MNHEY and SVGEGT. J was trimmed by 4 bases and V by 5 bases; bases with no gene match: 2. CDR3 DNA: TGTGCCAGCAGTGGGGACAGATACAATGAGCAGTTCTTC. As protein: CASSGDRYNEQFF.

This clone was seen a few times. The J gene is TRBJ1-5, the V gene TRBV7-9, with unresolved D. The V end lost 0 bases, the J end lost 8 bases, and 8 bases lay between the germline ends. CDR1 is SEHNR and CDR2 is FQNEAQ in the germline V gene (reference sequence). The CDR3 is 13 amino acids. In nucleotides, the CDR3 is TGTGCCAGCAGCTTAGCGTCGCCAGAGCCCCAGCATTTT. Protein product: CASSLASPEPQHF.

This clone was observed a few times. V gene TRBV30 combines with J gene TRBJ2-7; 13 bases are shared with TRBD2. Germline CDR1 GTSNPN, CDR2 SVGIG (reference sequence). This CDR3 contains 14 residues. The V and J ends lost 2 bases and 5 bases, in that order; junction bases with no gene match: 3. CDR3 in DNA: TGTGCCTGGAGTAGGGGGACTAGCGGGAACGAGCAGTACTTC. Amino acid sequence: CAWSRGTSGNEQYF. Together with reference TRBV30 and TRBJ2-7, the CDR3 gives the full variable domain: SQTIHQWPATLVQPVGSPLSLECTVEGTSNPNLYWYRQAAGRGLQLLFYSVGIGQISSEVPQNLSASRPQDRQFILSSKKLLLSDSGFYLCAWSRGTSGNEQYFGPGTRLTVT.

The rearrangement links TRBV5-6 to TRBJ1-6; maybe TRBD1 (5 bases). The germline V gene encodes CDR1 SGHDT and CDR2 YYEEEE. V lost 2 bases and J 5 bases, leaving 11 bases between the germline ends. The CDR3 contains 15 residues. The CDR3 loop reads CASSFPGGDNSPLHF. In DNA form, the CDR3 reads TGTGCCAGCAGCTTCCCCGGGGGAGATAATTCACCCCTCCACTTT.

The gene calls are TRBV2 and TRBJ2-5, with D uncertain. Trimming took off 10 bases at V and 4 bases at J, with 16 bases between the two ends. CDR1 SNHLY and CDR2 FYNNEI come from the germline V gene. This CDR3 has 13 amino acids. This CDR3 reads CATTLSERETQYF. DNA of the CDR3: TGTGCCACTACATTAAGCGAAAGAGAGACCCAGTACTTC.

Sample share makes this clone medium-sized. The CDR3 DNA reads TGTGCCAGCACCCCAGAACGCTACGAGCAGTACTTC. Its protein is CASTPERYEQYF. The rearrangement uses TRBV6-5 and TRBJ2-7; no clear D. The CDR3 length is 12 residues. The germline V and J ends were trimmed by 7 bases and 3 bases, with 10 bases remaining between them. Germline V gene data show CDR1 as MNHEY and CDR2 as SVGAGI.

The chain links TRBV2 to TRBJ2-7, with 7 bases identical to TRBD2. The CDR3 is 14 residues long. With 1 base clipped from V and 6 bases from J, the junction kept 6 bases outside the gene matches. From germline, CDR1 is SNHLY and CDR2 FYNNEI. CDR3: CASSEDGGVPEQYF. CDR3 coding DNA: TGTGCCAGCAGTGAAGATGGGGGGGTGCCCGAGCAGTACTTC.

J is TRBJ2-7 and V is TRBV6-5; 10 nucleotides align to TRBD2. Trimming removed 6 bases from V and 9 bases from J; junction bases left unmatched: 5. CDR1 is MNHEY, CDR2 SVGAGI, per germline. The CDR3 sequence is 12 residues long. CDR3 in amino acids: CASRGTSDSQYF. For the CDR3, the DNA is TGTGCCAGCAGGGGGACTAGCGATTCGCAGTACTTC.